This T cell receptor beta chain was profiled in a study of early T cells in non-severe SARS-CoV-2 infection. About the study: It was bulk RNA from unsorted whole blood that was sequenced, and the chains were unpaired.

This CDR3 region has 16 residues. Germline V lookup: CDR1 SQVTM, CDR2 ANQGSEA. V dropped 5 bases and J dropped 2 bases, with 21 bases sitting between them. This clonotype was seen many times. Its antigen remains unidentified. Molecules of cDNA were individually given unique molecular identifiers that were attached to them. TCRdb recomputed calls from the 5' RACE reads with MiXCR, one row per CDR3 protein. The sample includes tens of thousands of distinct CDR3 sequences, over 7.5% of them seen just once. Findings of the study overall: Using VDJdb, the matching emphasized anti-spike CD8 responses while missing private and CD4 specificities.

The sequencing sample was made of whole blood. The chain uses TRBV29-1 and TRBJ2-5; D is perhaps TRBD2 (7 bases). The source is an adult who was a healthcare worker with PCR-confirmed SARS-CoV-2 infection or an uninfected control (not recorded which). The CDR3 is CSVLTSLGRGQETQYF. In nucleotides, the CDR3 is TGCAGCGTTTTGACCTCACTAGGGAGGGGGCAAGAGACCCAGTACTTC.